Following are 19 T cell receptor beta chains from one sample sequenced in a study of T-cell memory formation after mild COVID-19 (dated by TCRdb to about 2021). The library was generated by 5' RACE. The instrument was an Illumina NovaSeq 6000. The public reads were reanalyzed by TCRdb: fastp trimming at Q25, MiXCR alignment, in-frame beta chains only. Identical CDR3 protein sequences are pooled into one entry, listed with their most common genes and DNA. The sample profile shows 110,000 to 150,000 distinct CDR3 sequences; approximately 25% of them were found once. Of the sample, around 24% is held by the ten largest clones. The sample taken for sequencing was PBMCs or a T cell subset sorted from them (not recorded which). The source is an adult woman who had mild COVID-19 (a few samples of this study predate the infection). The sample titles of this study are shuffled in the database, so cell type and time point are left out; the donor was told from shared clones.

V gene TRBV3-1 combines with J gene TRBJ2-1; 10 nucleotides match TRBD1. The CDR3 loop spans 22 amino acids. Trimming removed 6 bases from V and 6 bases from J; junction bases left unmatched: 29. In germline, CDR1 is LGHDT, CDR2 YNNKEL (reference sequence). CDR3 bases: TGTGCCAGCAGTGGCCGGGACAGGGGAACTCCTACAATGAGCATTGACCCCAATGAGCAGTTCTTC. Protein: CASSGRDRGTPTMSIDPNEQFF.

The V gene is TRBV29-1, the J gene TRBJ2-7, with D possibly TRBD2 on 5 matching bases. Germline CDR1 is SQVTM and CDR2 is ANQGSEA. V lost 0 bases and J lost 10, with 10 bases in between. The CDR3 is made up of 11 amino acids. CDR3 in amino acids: CSVEDDGIQYF. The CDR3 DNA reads TGCAGCGTTGAAGATGACGGGATCCAGTACTTC.

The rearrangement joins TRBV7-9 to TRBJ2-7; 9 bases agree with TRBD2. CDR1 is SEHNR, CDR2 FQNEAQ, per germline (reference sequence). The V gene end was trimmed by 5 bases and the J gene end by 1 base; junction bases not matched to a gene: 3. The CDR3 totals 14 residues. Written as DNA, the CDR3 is TGTGCCAGCAGCCCTACTAGCGGGTCCTACGAGCAGTACTTC. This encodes CASSPTSGSYEQYF. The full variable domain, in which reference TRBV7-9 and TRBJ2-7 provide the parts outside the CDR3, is DTGVSQNPRHKITKRGQNVTFRCDPISEHNRLYWYRQTLGQGPEFLTYFQNEAQLEKSRLLSDRFSAERPKGSFSTLEIQRTEQGDSAMYLCASSPTSGSYEQYFGPGTRLTVT.

The chain's CDR3 is CASSLSAGDSSYEQYF. In DNA form, the CDR3 reads TGTGCCAGCAGTTTATCCGCAGGGGATAGCTCCTACGAGCAGTACTTC. The chain couples TRBV27 to TRBJ2-7; D is perhaps TRBD1 (6 bases). Trimming removed 0 bases at V and 0 bases at J, with 12 bases between. This CDR3 has 16 residues. Germline V gene lookup returns CDR1 MNHEY and CDR2 SMNVEV (reference sequence).

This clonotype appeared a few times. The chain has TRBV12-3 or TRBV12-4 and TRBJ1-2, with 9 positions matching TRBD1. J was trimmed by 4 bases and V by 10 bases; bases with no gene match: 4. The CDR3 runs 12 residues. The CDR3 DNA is TGTGCCATCAGACAGGGGGGCTATGGCTACACCTTC. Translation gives CAIRQGGYGYTF.

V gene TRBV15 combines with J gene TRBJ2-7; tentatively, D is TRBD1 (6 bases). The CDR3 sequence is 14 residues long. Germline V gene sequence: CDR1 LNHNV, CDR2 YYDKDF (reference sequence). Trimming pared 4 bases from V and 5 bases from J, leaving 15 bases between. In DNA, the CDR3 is TGTGCCACCAGCAACCGGGACACGGACCACGAGCAGTACTTC. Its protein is CATSNRDTDHEQYF. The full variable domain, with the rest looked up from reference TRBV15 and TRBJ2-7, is DAMVIQNPRYQVTQFGKPVTLSCSQTLNHNVMYWYQQKSSQAPKLLFHYYDKDFNNEADTPDNFQSRRPNTSFCFLDIRSPGLGDTAMYLCATSNRDTDHEQYFGPGTRLTVT.

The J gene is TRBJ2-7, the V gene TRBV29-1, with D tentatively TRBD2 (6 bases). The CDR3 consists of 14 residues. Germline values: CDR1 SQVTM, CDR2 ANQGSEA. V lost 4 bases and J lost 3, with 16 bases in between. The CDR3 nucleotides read TGCAGCGTTGTGGCGGGGACGGCGGACTACGAGCAGTACTTC. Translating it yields CSVVAGTADYEQYF.

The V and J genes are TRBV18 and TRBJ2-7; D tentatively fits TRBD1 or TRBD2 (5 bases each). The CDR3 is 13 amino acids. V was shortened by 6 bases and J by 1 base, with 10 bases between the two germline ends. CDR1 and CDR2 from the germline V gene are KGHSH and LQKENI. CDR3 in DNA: TGTGCCAGCTCTAGAGGGGAGTCCTACGAGCAGTACTTC. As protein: CASSRGESYEQYF.

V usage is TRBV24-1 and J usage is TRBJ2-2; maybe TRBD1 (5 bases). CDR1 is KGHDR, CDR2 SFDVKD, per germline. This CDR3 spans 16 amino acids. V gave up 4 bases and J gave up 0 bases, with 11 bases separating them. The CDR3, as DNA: TGTGCCACCAGTGACTCACTGACAGCGAACACCGGGGAGCTGTTTTTT. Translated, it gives CATSDSLTANTGELFF.

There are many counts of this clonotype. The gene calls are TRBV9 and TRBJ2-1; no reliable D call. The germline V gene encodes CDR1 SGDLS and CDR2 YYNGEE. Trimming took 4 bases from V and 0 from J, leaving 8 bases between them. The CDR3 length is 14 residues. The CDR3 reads CASSPGGSYNEQFF. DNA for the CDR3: TGTGCCAGCAGCCCAGGCGGCTCCTACAATGAGCAGTTCTTC.

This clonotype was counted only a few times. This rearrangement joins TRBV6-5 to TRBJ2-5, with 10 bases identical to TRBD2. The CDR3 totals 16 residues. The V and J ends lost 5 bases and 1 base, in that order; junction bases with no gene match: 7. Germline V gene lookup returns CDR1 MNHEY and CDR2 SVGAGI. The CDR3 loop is CASSQGLAVIQETQYF. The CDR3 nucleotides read TGTGCCAGCAGTCAAGGACTAGCGGTGATCCAAGAGACCCAGTACTTC.

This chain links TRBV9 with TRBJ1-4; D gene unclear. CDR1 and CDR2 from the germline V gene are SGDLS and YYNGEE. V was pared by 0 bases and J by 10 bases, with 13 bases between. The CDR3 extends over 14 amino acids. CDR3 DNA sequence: TGTGCCAGCAGCGTAGAAACCCTAGGTGGAAAACTGTTTTTT. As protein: CASSVETLGGKLFF.

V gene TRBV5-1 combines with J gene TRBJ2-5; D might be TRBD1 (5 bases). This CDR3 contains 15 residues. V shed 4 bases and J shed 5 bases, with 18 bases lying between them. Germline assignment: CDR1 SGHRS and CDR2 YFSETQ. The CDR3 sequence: CASSRPLQGRETQYF. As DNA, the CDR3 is TGCGCCAGCAGCCGCCCCCTCCAGGGTAGGGAGACCCAGTACTTC.

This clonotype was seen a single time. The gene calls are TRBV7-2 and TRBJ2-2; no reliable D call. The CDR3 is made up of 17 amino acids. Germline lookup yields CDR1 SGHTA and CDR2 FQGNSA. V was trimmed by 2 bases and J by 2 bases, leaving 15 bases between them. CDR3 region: CASSLTLRRANTGELFF. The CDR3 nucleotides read TGTGCCAGCAGCTTAACGCTCCGCCGGGCCAACACCGGGGAGCTGTTTTTT. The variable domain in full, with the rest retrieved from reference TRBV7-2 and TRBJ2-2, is GAGVSQSPSNKVTEKGKDVELRCDPISGHTALYWYRQSLGQGLEFLIYFQGNSAPDKSGLPSDRFSAERTGGSVSTLTIQRTQQEDSAVYLCASSLTLRRANTGELFFGEGSRLTVL.

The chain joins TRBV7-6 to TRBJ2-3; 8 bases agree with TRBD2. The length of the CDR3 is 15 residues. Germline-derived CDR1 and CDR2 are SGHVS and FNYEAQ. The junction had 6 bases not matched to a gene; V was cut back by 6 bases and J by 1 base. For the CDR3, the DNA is TGTGCCAGCAGTCGTAGCGGGGCCGGCACAGATACGCAGTATTTT. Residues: CASSRSGAGTDTQYF.

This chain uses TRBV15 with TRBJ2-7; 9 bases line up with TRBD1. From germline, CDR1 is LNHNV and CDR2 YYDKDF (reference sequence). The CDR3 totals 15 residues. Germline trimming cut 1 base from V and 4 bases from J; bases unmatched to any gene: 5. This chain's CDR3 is CATSRVDRGGYEQYF. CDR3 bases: TGTGCCACCAGCAGAGTGGACAGGGGTGGTTACGAGCAGTACTTC. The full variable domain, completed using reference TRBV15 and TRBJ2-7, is DAMVIQNPRYQVTQFGKPVTLSCSQTLNHNVMYWYQQKSSQAPKLLFHYYDKDFNNEADTPDNFQSRRPNTSFCFLDIRSPGLGDTAMYLCATSRVDRGGYEQYFGPGTRLTVT.

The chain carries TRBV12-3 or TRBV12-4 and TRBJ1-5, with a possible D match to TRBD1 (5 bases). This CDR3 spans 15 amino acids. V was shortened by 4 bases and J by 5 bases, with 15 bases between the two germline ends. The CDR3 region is CASSSTVVGHQPQHF. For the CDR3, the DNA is TGTGCCAGCAGTTCGACAGTGGTGGGTCATCAGCCCCAGCATTTT.

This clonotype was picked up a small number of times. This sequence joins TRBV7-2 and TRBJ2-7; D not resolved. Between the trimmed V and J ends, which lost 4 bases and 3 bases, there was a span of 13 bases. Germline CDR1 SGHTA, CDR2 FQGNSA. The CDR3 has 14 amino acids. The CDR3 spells CASSYPWRIYEQYF. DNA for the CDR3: TGTGCCAGCAGCTACCCCTGGCGGATCTACGAGCAGTACTTC. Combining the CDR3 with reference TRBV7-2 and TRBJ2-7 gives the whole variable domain GAGVSQSPSNKVTEKGKDVELRCDPISGHTALYWYRQSLGQGLEFLIYFQGNSAPDKSGLPSDRFSAERTGGSVSTLTIQRTQQEDSAVYLCASSYPWRIYEQYFGPGTRLTVT.

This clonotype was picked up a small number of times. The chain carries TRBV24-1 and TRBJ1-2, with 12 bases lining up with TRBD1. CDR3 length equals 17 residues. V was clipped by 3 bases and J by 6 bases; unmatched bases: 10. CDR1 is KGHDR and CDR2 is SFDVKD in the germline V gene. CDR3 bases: TGTGCCACCAGTGATAAGGGACAGGGGGCTAACTGGAATGGCTACACCTTC. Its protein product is CATSDKGQGANWNGYTF.